The 24 T cell receptor beta chains presented below share a single source sample, sequenced in a study of PD-1 blockade in mismatch repair-deficient tumors. Produced via immunoSEQ multiplex PCR; TCRdb's table is partial and in-frame only. The repertoire has 100,000 or so clones, 82% of them found once; the top ten carry around 6.6%. Sequencing was performed on peripheral blood, taken approximately 35 weeks after starting pembrolizumab. Receptors were obtained from an adult with mismatch repair-deficient cancer.

The rearrangement uses TRBV6-5 and TRBJ1-2; 7 bases align to TRBD1. The length of the CDR3 is 13 residues. Germline V gene lookup returns CDR1 MNHEY and CDR2 SVGAGI. V lost 6 bases, J lost 2 bases, and 3 bases stayed unmatched. The CDR3 nucleotides read TGTGCCAGCAGAGCGGGACAGAACTATGGCTACACCTTC. Protein sequence: CASRAGQNYGYTF.

This clone occurred a few times. This chain connects TRBV11-2 to TRBJ1-2; TRBD1 is a possible D gene (5 bases). Trimming removed 1 base from V and 8 bases from J, with 20 bases in between. Germline V gene lookup returns CDR1 SGHAT and CDR2 FQNNGV. The CDR3 contains 16 residues. The CDR3 is CASSLGVVSGGNGYTF. The CDR3 DNA reads as TGTGCCAGCAGCTTAGGCGTCGTGTCCGGGGGGAACGGCTACACCTTC.

Comment on this clone: The junction and the germline gene differ at one end; a read error may be behind it. The rearrangement links TRBV27 to TRBJ2-1; no reliable D call. This CDR3 has 14 amino acids. The germline gives CDR1 MNHEY, CDR2 SMNVEV (reference sequence). As DNA, the CDR3 is TGCCCACCCGATACCCCCACTCATTACAATGAGCAGTTCTTC. Its translation is CPPDTPTHYNEQFF.

The chain's CDR3 is CASSPLRLEPGANVLTF. In nucleotides, the CDR3 is TGTGCCAGTAGTCCCCTTCGGTTGGAGCCTGGGGCCAACGTCCTGACTTTC. The chain uses TRBV19 and TRBJ2-6, with D unclear. V lost 5 bases to trimming and J lost 2 bases, with 16 bases between them. Looked up from germline, CDR1 is LNHDA and CDR2 is SQIVND (reference sequence). The CDR3 runs to 17 residues.

The chain recombines TRBV27 with TRBJ1-2; TRBD1 agrees at 7 bases. The germline V gene has CDR1 MNHEY and CDR2 SMNVEV (reference sequence). There are 12 residues in the CDR3. The ends lost 11 bases at V and 7 bases at J; junction bases unmatched: 10. Written as DNA, the CDR3 is TGTGCCTGCATAGACAGGGCTCGTGGCTACACCTTC. Protein sequence: CACIDRARGYTF.

This clone is a singleton in its sample. The chain uses TRBV5-1 and TRBJ1-4; no definite D call. Trimming pared 2 bases from V and 4 bases from J, leaving 9 bases between. Germline V lookup: CDR1 SGHRS, CDR2 YFSETQ. The CDR3 loop spans 14 amino acids. DNA for the CDR3: TGCGCCAGCAGCTTTCCAGGCCGTAATGAAAAACTGTTTTTT. It translates to CASSFPGRNEKLFF.

This chain joins TRBV11-2 and TRBJ2-1, with a tentative D call TRBD1 (5 bases). The V end lost 5 bases, the J end lost 3 bases, and 17 bases lay between the germline ends. Germline V gives CDR1 SGHAT, CDR2 FQNNGV. The CDR3 length is 16 residues. The CDR3 coding sequence is TGTGCCAGCAGCGAGGACATGGGTCATTTCTACAATGAGCAGTTCTTC. As protein: CASSEDMGHFYNEQFF.

The chain employs TRBV7-9 and TRBJ2-5; D is unresolved. V shed 1 base and J shed 3 bases, with 12 bases lying between them. Per germline, CDR1 SEHNR and CDR2 FQNEAQ (reference sequence). The CDR3 has 15 residues. The CDR3 protein is CASSLGRFQKETQYF. CDR3 sequence (DNA): TGTGCCAGCAGCTTAGGGCGGTTCCAAAAAGAGACCCAGTACTTC.

This rearrangement joins TRBV6-1 to TRBJ2-2; 8 bases are shared with TRBD2. The junction had 8 bases not matched to a gene; V was cut back by 7 bases and J by 4 bases. This CDR3 spans 15 amino acids. Germline loops: CDR1 MNHNS, CDR2 SASEGT. The CDR3 here is CASNPGGHGTGELFF. The CDR3 coding sequence is TGTGCCAGCAACCCGGGAGGGCACGGCACCGGGGAGCTGTTTTTT.

V and J are TRBV5-4 and TRBJ2-3; D is unclear. Trimming removed 4 bases from V and 1 base from J, with 16 bases in between. This CDR3 spans 16 amino acids. The germline gives CDR1 SGHNT, CDR2 YYREEE (reference sequence). DNA of the CDR3: TGTGCCAGCAGCCCCGATCAGACGGGTCGCACAGATACGCAGTATTTT. The encoded protein is CASSPDQTGRTDTQYF.

A single count supports this clone. This chain joins TRBV27 and TRBJ2-7, with TRBD1 matching over 8 bases. The V and J ends lost 6 bases and 0 bases, in that order; junction bases with no gene match: 4. This CDR3 comprises 14 residues. The germline V gene has CDR1 MNHEY and CDR2 SMNVEV (reference sequence). This CDR3 is CASSLDRGSYEQYF. In nucleotides, the CDR3 is TGTGCCAGCAGCCTCGACAGGGGCTCCTACGAGCAGTACTTC.

The V gene is TRBV5-4, the J gene TRBJ1-4; 8 nucleotides match TRBD1. Germline V gene sequence: CDR1 SGHNT, CDR2 YYREEE (reference sequence). The V and J ends lost 4 bases and 4 bases, in that order; junction bases with no gene match: 3. The CDR3 extends over 14 amino acids. The CDR3 is CASSIQGDNEKLFF. As DNA, the CDR3 is TGTGCCAGCAGCATACAGGGGGATAATGAAAAACTGTTTTTT. Complete variable domain (other parts from reference TRBV5-4 and TRBJ1-4): ETGVTQSPTHLIKTRGQQVTLRCSSQSGHNTVSWYQQALGQGPQFIFQYYREEENGRGNFPPRFSGLQFPNYSSELNVNALELDDSALYLCASSIQGDNEKLFFGSGTQLSVL.

V is TRBV7-9 and J is TRBJ2-1, with a tentative D call TRBD2 (6 bases). V dropped 1 base and J dropped 8 bases, with 15 bases sitting between them. This CDR3 is built from 15 residues. Germline lookup yields CDR1 SEHNR and CDR2 FQNEAQ (reference sequence). CDR3: CASSLGGGKSDEQFF. The CDR3 DNA reads as TGTGCCAGCAGCTTAGGGGGCGGGAAATCGGATGAGCAGTTCTTC.

The CDR3 region is CASSGLLQETQYF. As DNA, the CDR3 is TGTGCCAGCAGTGGACTCCTCCAAGAGACCCAGTACTTC. The rearrangement joins TRBV6-5 to TRBJ2-5; D perhaps matches TRBD2 (5 bases). This CDR3 contains 13 residues. V lost 5 bases and J 1 base, leaving 8 bases between the germline ends. In germline, CDR1 is MNHEY, CDR2 SVGAGI.

The rearrangement links TRBV19 to TRBJ1-2, with 12 bases lining up with TRBD1. This CDR3 region has 17 residues. The V gene end was trimmed by 5 bases and the J gene end by 0 bases; junction bases not matched to a gene: 7. Germline loops: CDR1 LNHDA, CDR2 SQIVND (reference sequence). CDR3 bases: TGTGCCAGTAGTCTGTGGGACAGGGGGCTCACTAACTATGGCTACACCTTC. It yields the protein CASSLWDRGLTNYGYTF.

The chain joins TRBV9 to TRBJ2-7; 7 positions match TRBD1. Germline V CDR1 and CDR2: SGDLS, YYNGEE. V lost 4 bases, J lost 6 bases, and 16 bases stayed unmatched. The CDR3 contains 16 residues. The CDR3 region has the DNA TGTGCCAGCAGCCCTCAGACAGGGATCGCCCTATCCGAGCAGTACTTC. It is translated as CASSPQTGIALSEQYF.

The V and J genes are TRBV15 and TRBJ2-1; weak D call: TRBD2 (6 bases). V was trimmed by 4 bases and J by 10 bases, leaving 20 bases between them. The CDR3 loop spans 15 amino acids. Germline V gene lookup returns CDR1 LNHNV and CDR2 YYDKDF (reference sequence). In DNA form, the CDR3 reads TGTGCCACCAGCATAACCGGGGACTTACGGAAGGAGCAGTTCTTC. Protein product: CATSITGDLRKEQFF. Supplemented by reference TRBV15 and TRBJ2-1, the full variable domain reads DAMVIQNPRYQVTQFGKPVTLSCSQTLNHNVMYWYQQKSSQAPKLLFHYYDKDFNNEADTPDNFQSRRPNTSFCFLDIRSPGLGDTAMYLCATSITGDLRKEQFFGPGTRLTVL.

This clone was seen only a few times. This chain joins TRBV2 and TRBJ1-1, with D tentatively TRBD1 (6 bases). The V gene's germline CDR1 is SNHLY and CDR2 FYNNEI. The germline V and J ends were trimmed by 5 bases and 1 base, with 8 bases remaining between them. The CDR3 is 13 residues long. CDR3 region: CASSPRGNTEAFF. The CDR3 DNA reads as TGTGCCAGCAGTCCCAGGGGGAACACTGAAGCTTTCTTT.

This clone was recorded once. This rearrangement joins TRBV7-3 to TRBJ1-3; possibly TRBD1 for D (5 bases). CDR1 and CDR2 (germline): SGHTA, FQGTGA. The V and J ends lost 1 base and 1 base respectively, with 8 bases between them. This CDR3 region has 15 residues. CDR3 amino acids: CASSLRGGSGNTIYF. In DNA, the CDR3 is TGTGCCAGCAGCTTAAGGGGCGGTTCTGGAAACACCATATATTTT. Full variable domain (outside the CDR3, taken from reference TRBV7-3 and TRBJ1-3): GAGVSQTPSNKVTEKGKYVELRCDPISGHTALYWYRQSLGQGPEFLIYFQGTGAADDSGLPNDRFFAVRPEGSVSTLKIQRTERGDSAVYLCASSLRGGSGNTIYFGEGSWLTVV.

The chain employs TRBV2 and TRBJ1-5; D is undetermined. The CDR3 runs 16 residues. Germline assignment: CDR1 SNHLY and CDR2 FYNNEI. Trimming took off 2 bases at V and 1 base at J, with 12 bases between the two ends. CDR3 in amino acids: CASSEIGRASNQPQHF. The CDR3 DNA reads TGTGCCAGCAGTGAAATAGGGAGGGCCAGCAATCAGCCCCAGCATTTT.

J is TRBJ2-1 and V is TRBV7-3; the match to TRBD1 covers 8 bases. CDR3 length equals 16 residues. Germline values: CDR1 SGHTA, CDR2 FQGTGA. V lost 2 bases, J lost 4 bases, and 7 bases stayed unmatched. CDR3 loop: CASSLSPGQVYNEQFF. The CDR3 DNA sequence: TGTGCCAGCAGCTTATCCCCGGGACAGGTATACAATGAGCAGTTCTTC.

V usage is TRBV7-2 and J usage is TRBJ1-2; unclear D gene. The CDR3 totals 15 residues. V was shortened by 4 bases and J by 4 bases, with 16 bases between the two germline ends. CDR1 is SGHTA and CDR2 is FQGNSA in the germline V gene. The CDR3 loop reads CASSSSTRAVYGYTF. The CDR3 DNA reads as TGTGCCAGCAGCTCTTCCACTCGGGCGGTCTATGGCTACACCTTC.

This clone was seen only once. The chain has TRBV5-6 and TRBJ1-1; D is ambiguous. The CDR3 has 14 amino acids. V was cut by 2 bases and J by 1 base, with 9 bases left in between. CDR1 and CDR2 from the germline V gene are SGHDT and YYEEEE. CDR3 in amino acids: CASSFGQSNTEAFF. CDR3 DNA sequence: TGTGCCAGCAGCTTTGGTCAATCGAACACTGAAGCTTTCTTT. The variable domain in full, with the rest retrieved from reference TRBV5-6 and TRBJ1-1, is DAGVTQSPTHLIKTRGQQVTLRCSPKSGHDTVSWYQQALGQGPQFIFQYYEEEERQRGNFPDRFSGHQFPNYSSELNVNALLLGDSALYLCASSFGQSNTEAFFGQGTRLTVV.

The chain carries TRBV6-4 and TRBJ2-2; TRBD2 matches 7 bases. Per germline, CDR1 MRHNA and CDR2 SNTAGT. The CDR3 covers 13 residues. The ends lost 6 bases at V and 7 bases at J; junction bases unmatched: 5. CDR3 bases: TGTGCCAGCAGCCCCGGGACTAACGGGGAGCTGTTTTTT. Its protein product is CASSPGTNGELFF.